These 9 T cell receptor beta chains came from one sample sequenced in a study of blood T cell repertoires in COVID-19. Data came from immunoSEQ multiplex PCR; TCRdb stores just in-frame clones and leaves some out. The repertoire includes about 120,000 clones, roughly 79% of them detected once, and around 9.3% sits in the top ten. Sequencing was performed on peripheral blood. These receptors originate from a human donor in a cohort sampled during active COVID-19.

The V gene is TRBV7-9, the J gene TRBJ1-1, with D uncertain. The CDR3 is 12 amino acids. The ends were cut back, 2 bases at V and 4 bases at J, with 5 bases in the middle. Germline CDR1 and CDR2: SEHNR and FQNEAQ (reference sequence). DNA for the CDR3: TGTGCCAGCAGCTTACACAGCACTGAAGCTTTCTTT. This translates into CASSLHSTEAFF.

CDR3 nucleotide sequence: TGTGCCAGTAGTACAACAGGTTCTGGGGCCAACGTCCTGACTTTC. This codes for CASSTTGSGANVLTF. This rearrangement joins TRBV19 to TRBJ2-6, with D perhaps TRBD1 (5 bases). The germline V gene has CDR1 LNHDA and CDR2 SQIVND (reference sequence). V dropped 4 bases and J dropped 1 base, with 8 bases sitting between them. The CDR3 has 15 amino acids.

This chain connects TRBV4-3 to TRBJ1-1, with no clear D. Germline V CDR1 and CDR2: LGHNA, YSLEER. The V end was cut by 3 bases, the J end by 1 base, with 12 bases between. The CDR3 length is 15 residues. CDR3 coding DNA: TGCGCCAGCAGCCAGGGGAGAGCCCAGAACACTGAAGCTTTCTTT. This encodes CASSQGRAQNTEAFF.

The chain couples TRBV12-3 or TRBV12-4 to TRBJ2-2, with D hard to call. V was cut by 4 bases and J by 3 bases, with 6 bases left in between. This CDR3 contains 13 residues. CDR3 bases: TGTGCCAGCAGTTCAGACTACACCGGGGAGCTGTTTTTT. It codes for CASSSDYTGELFF.

The chain recombines TRBV7-9 with TRBJ2-7; 10 bases agree with TRBD1. J gave up 3 bases and V 7 bases, and 9 bases lay outside the gene matches. The CDR3 length is 15 residues. Germline V gene data show CDR1 as SEHNR and CDR2 as FQNEAQ (reference sequence). CDR3 sequence (DNA): TGTGCCAGCACCCCCTGGGGGACAGGGGACTACGAGCAGTACTTC. As protein: CASTPWGTGDYEQYF.

The rearrangement links TRBV5-1 to TRBJ2-7; 8 positions match TRBD2. The CDR3 has 16 residues. V lost 4 bases and J lost 7; bases outside the gene matches: 16. Germline V CDR1 and CDR2: SGHRS, YFSETQ. DNA for the CDR3: TGCGCCAGCAGCGTAGGGACTAGAACAAAAGTGGGGGAGCAGTACTTC. Its translation is CASSVGTRTKVGEQYF.

CDR3 sequence: CASSRGVREDEKLFF. As DNA, the CDR3 is TGTGCCAGCAGCCGGGGGGTACGGGAGGATGAAAAACTGTTTTTT. The chain couples TRBV7-9 to TRBJ1-4; possibly TRBD1 for D (5 bases). Germline V gene data show CDR1 as SEHNR and CDR2 as FQNEAQ (reference sequence). This CDR3 comprises 15 residues. Deletions cut 5 bases from V and 6 bases from J, with 16 bases between.

The V gene is TRBV7-2, the J gene TRBJ1-5; D might be TRBD1 (6 bases). Germline lookup yields CDR1 SGHTA and CDR2 FQGNSA. Trimming removed 5 bases at V and 3 bases at J, with 11 bases between. CDR3 length: 14 residues. The CDR3 sequence: CASSIGQNNQPQHF. The CDR3 DNA follows: TGTGCCAGCAGCATCGGACAGAACAATCAGCCCCAGCATTTT.

V usage is TRBV7-3 and J usage is TRBJ1-2; 7 bases match TRBD1. The CDR3 contains 15 residues. Germline loops: CDR1 SGHTA, CDR2 FQGTGA. V shed 5 bases, J shed 8 bases, and the junction held 14 bases outside the gene matches. The CDR3 DNA follows: TGTGCCAGCAGCCCGGAACAGGGGAATGTGGAAGGCTACACCTTC. Amino acid sequence: CASSPEQGNVEGYTF.